One sample yielded the 27 T cell receptor beta chains listed below, sequenced in a study of read filtering for tumor transcriptome and immune sequencing (dated by TCRdb to the early 2020s). Sequencing relied on an Illumina HiSeq 4000. The Immunoverse kit was used to build TCR libraries from approximately 410 ng RNA, with molecular barcoded adaptors covering alpha/delta and beta/gamma chains. The public reads were run again by TCRdb, first through fastp at Q25 and then through MiXCR, and only productive beta chains were kept. Rows are combined by CDR3 protein, so each entry shows the most common genes and DNA. Here the sample has around 44,000 distinct CDR3 sequences; about an eighth occur a single time. The ten most abundant clones make up roughly 30% of the sample. The material sequenced was a population of CD138-negative cells sorted from bone marrow. The intended sense of this specimen's cell subset or site label: bone marrow mononuclear cells depleted of CD138+ plasma/myeloma cells by negative magnetic selection. The receptors come from a donor at least 40 years old with multiple myeloma.

At least ten counts were recorded for this clonotype. The genes are TRBV19 and TRBJ1-5; possibly TRBD1 for D (6 bases). Germline loops: CDR1 LNHDA, CDR2 SQIVND (reference sequence). V was cut by 6 bases and J by 1 base, with 10 bases left in between. CDR3 length: 14 residues. The chain's CDR3 is CASSPTGSNQPQHF. As DNA, the CDR3 is TGTGCCAGTAGCCCGACAGGAAGCAATCAGCCCCAGCATTTT. Complete variable domain (other parts from reference TRBV19 and TRBJ1-5): DGGITQSPKYLFRKEGQNVTLSCEQNLNHDAMYWYRQDPGQGLRLIYYSQIVNDFQKGDIAEGYSVSREKKESFPLTVTSAQKNPTAFYLCASSPTGSNQPQHFGDGTRLSIL.

This chain joins TRBV5-1 and TRBJ1-1; TRBD1 aligns across 7 bases. The CDR3 spans 15 residues. Trimming took 0 bases from V and 5 from J; bases not matched to a gene: 7. From germline, CDR1 is SGHRS and CDR2 YFSETQ. The CDR3 protein is CASSLADREFTEAFF. CDR3 nucleotide sequence: TGCGCCAGCAGCTTGGCCGACAGGGAATTTACTGAAGCTTTCTTT. Supplemented by reference TRBV5-1 and TRBJ1-1, the full variable domain reads KAGVTQTPRYLIKTRGQQVTLSCSPISGHRSVSWYQQTPGQGLQFLFEYFSETQRNKGNFPGRFSGRQFSNSRSEMNVSTLELGDSALYLCASSLADREFTEAFFGQGTRLTVV.

Notes on this clonotype: A far larger clone is one base from this, pointing to a likely read error. The chain couples TRBV12-3 or TRBV12-4 to TRBJ2-1; D gene uncertain. The CDR3 runs to 13 residues. CDR3 DNA sequence: TGTGCCCGCAGTAGGAACCTCCACAATGAGCAGTTCTTC. Encoded protein: CARSRNLHNEQFF.

The chain couples TRBV20-1 to TRBJ1-5; TRBD1 is a possible D gene (5 bases). Trimming took off 0 bases at V and 9 bases at J, with 12 bases between the two ends. The germline CDR1 and CDR2 sequences are DFQATT and SNEGSKA (reference sequence). This CDR3 region has 13 residues. CDR3 region: CSARERGPGPQHF. Written as DNA, the CDR3 is TGCAGTGCTAGAGAAAGGGGTCCTGGGCCCCAGCATTTT.

This clonotype was found a few times. The chain is built from TRBV19 and TRBJ1-5; D might be TRBD1 (5 bases). CDR3 size: 14 residues. Trimming shortened V by 5 bases and J by 8 bases, and 16 bases separated the two germline ends. Germline loops: CDR1 LNHDA, CDR2 SQIVND (reference sequence). The CDR3 DNA reads TGTGCCAGTAGTTCTTGGACGGGGACGGAGCCCCAGCATTTT. Its protein is CASSSWTGTEPQHF.

This clonotype was found a few times. The rearrangement joins TRBV12-3 or TRBV12-4 to TRBJ1-1; no clear D. The V end lost 3 bases, the J end lost 9 bases, and 8 bases lay between the germline ends. The CDR3 runs to 11 residues. The CDR3 spells CASSLGTKAFF. CDR3 bases: TGTGCCAGCAGTTTGGGAACCAAAGCTTTCTTT.

Comments on this clonotype: A single base separates this from a much larger clone, so it may be a read error. The chain has TRBV12-3 or TRBV12-4 and TRBJ2-2; D gene ambiguous. With 3 bases removed from V and 6 bases from J, the gap between germline ends came to 14 bases. This CDR3 contains 15 residues. The DNA of the CDR3 is TGTGCCAGCAGTTTGAGGCCCTTGGATCCCGGGGAGCTGTTTTTT. Protein: CASSLRPLDPGELFF.

This clonotype appeared a few times. This rearrangement joins TRBV29-1 to TRBJ1-4, with D hard to call. Trimming removed 1 base from V and 8 bases from J, with 11 bases in between. The CDR3 extends over 13 amino acids. Germline CDR1 is SQVTM and CDR2 is ANQGSEA. The CDR3 region is CSVEVSGSEKLFF. DNA of the CDR3: TGCAGCGTTGAAGTTTCCGGGAGCGAAAAACTGTTTTTT.

This clonotype occurred many times. J is TRBJ2-3 and V is TRBV28, with D hard to call. Germline values: CDR1 MDHEN, CDR2 SYDVKM. CDR3 length: 15 residues. Deletions cut 2 bases from V and 0 bases from J, with 9 bases between. This CDR3 reads CASSLTLTSTDTQYF. The CDR3 DNA reads as TGTGCCAGCAGTTTAACTCTGACTAGCACAGATACGCAGTATTTT. Full variable domain (outside the CDR3, taken from reference TRBV28 and TRBJ2-3): DVKVTQSSRYLVKRTGEKVFLECVQDMDHENMFWYRQDPGLGLRLIYFSYDVKMKEKGDIPEGYSVSREKKERFSLILESASTNQTSMYLCASSLTLTSTDTQYFGPGTRLTVL.

The sample holds one count of this clonotype. With a much larger clone just one base away, this may be a read error. The V and J genes are TRBV2 and TRBJ2-5; D uncertain. Germline V gives CDR1 SNHLY, CDR2 FYNNEI. This CDR3 is 13 amino acids long. The CDR3 DNA reads as TGTGCCAGCAGTCTCATGAACCAAGAGACCCAGTGCTTC. It translates to CASSLMNQETQCF.

This clonotype was recorded many times. The chain uses TRBV24-1 and TRBJ1-5, with D unclear. The V gene's germline CDR1 is KGHDR and CDR2 SFDVKD. V was trimmed by 2 bases and J by 3 bases, leaving 10 bases between them. The CDR3 is 15 residues long. CDR3 in amino acids: CATSDSGSLNQPQHF. Written as DNA, the CDR3 is TGTGCCACCAGTGATTCCGGGTCCCTCAATCAGCCCCAGCATTTT.

This clonotype occurred many times. CDR3 residues: CASSFFSSGRPNEQFF. The CDR3 DNA reads TGTGCCAGCAGCTTTTTTTCTAGCGGGAGACCGAATGAGCAGTTCTTC. The gene calls are TRBV7-2 and TRBJ2-1; 10 bases line up with TRBD2. Trimming cost V 3 bases and J 7 bases; bases outside gene matches: 9. This CDR3 contains 16 residues. Germline assignment: CDR1 SGHTA and CDR2 FQGNSA.

The chain has TRBV4-1 and TRBJ1-5, with unresolved D. Looked up from germline, CDR1 is MGHRA and CDR2 is YSYEKL. The length of the CDR3 is 17 residues. Trimming removed 5 bases from V and 0 bases from J, with 17 bases in between. CDR3 sequence reads: CASSKLEGKNSNQPQHF. The CDR3 DNA is TGCGCCAGCAGCAAACTCGAAGGGAAAAATAGCAATCAGCCCCAGCATTTT.

In its sample, this clonotype was seen many times. The chain links TRBV7-9 to TRBJ2-1; TRBD2 matches at 8 bases. The length of the CDR3 is 17 residues. V gave up 2 bases and J gave up 1 base; unmatched junction bases: 7. The germline gives CDR1 SEHNR, CDR2 FQNEAQ (reference sequence). The CDR3 DNA reads as TGTGCCAGCAGCTTAACTATAGCGGGATTTTCCTACAATGAGCAGTTCTTC. Its protein product is CASSLTIAGFSYNEQFF.

This clonotype has a count of ten or more. CDR3 residues: CASSYLPGQGPDTQYF. In nucleotides, the CDR3 is TGTGCCAGCAGTTACCTTCCGGGACAGGGCCCAGATACGCAGTATTTT. V gene TRBV11-2 combines with J gene TRBJ2-3, with 9 bases lining up with TRBD1. Germline V gives CDR1 SGHAT, CDR2 FQNNGV. The CDR3 spans 16 residues. V trimming: 6 bases; J trimming: 4 bases; junction bases outside the gene matches: 11.

In regard to this clonotype: A single base is all that separates this from a far larger clone, so a read error is likely. The chain combines TRBV11-1 with TRBJ2-2; the D gene is possibly TRBD2 (5 bases). Germline V gene data show CDR1 as SGHAT and CDR2 as FQDESV (reference sequence). This CDR3 has 13 amino acids. The CDR3 bases are TGTGCCAGCAGCCCTCCGAACACCGGGGAGCCGTTTTTT. It encodes CASSPPNTGEPFF.

This clonotype was seen repeatedly, ten times or more. The DNA for the CDR3 is TGTGCCAGCAGTGAATTAGGACAGTTCTATGGCTACACCTTC. Its translation: CASSELGQFYGYTF. This rearrangement joins TRBV25-1 to TRBJ1-2, with a weak D call TRBD1 (6 bases). Germline lookup yields CDR1 MGHDK and CDR2 SYGVNS. The ends were cut back, 1 base at V and 4 bases at J, with 10 bases in the middle. CDR3 length: 14 amino acids.

In this sample, this clonotype turned up a few times. The V call is TRBV11-2, the J call TRBJ1-2; the D gene is possibly TRBD1 (6 bases). Per the germline V gene, CDR1 is SGHAT and CDR2 is FQNNGV. The CDR3 extends over 16 amino acids. The V end lost 4 bases, the J end lost 8 bases, and 23 bases lay between the germline ends. The CDR3 sequence: CASSSPRWGRGGGYTF. The CDR3 DNA is TGTGCCAGCAGCTCCCCAAGGTGGGGCAGGGGAGGCGGCTACACCTTC. Filled out from reference TRBV11-2 and TRBJ1-2, the complete variable domain reads EAGVAQSPRYKIIEKRQSVAFWCNPISGHATLYWYQQILGQGPKLLIQFQNNGVVDDSQLPKDRFSAERLKGVDSTLKIQPAKLEDSAVYLCASSSPRWGRGGGYTFGSGTRLTVV.

Ten or more counts support this clonotype. V gene TRBV7-3 combines with J gene TRBJ1-5; possible D gene TRBD1, 6 bases. The CDR3 has 16 amino acids. V was trimmed by 4 bases and J by 4 bases, leaving 17 bases between them. Looked up from germline, CDR1 is SGHTA and CDR2 is FQGTGA. This CDR3 reads CASSSRRGRGNQPQHF. CDR3 coding DNA: TGTGCCAGCAGCTCCCGGCGGGGGCGCGGTAATCAGCCCCAGCATTTT. Complete variable domain (other parts from reference TRBV7-3 and TRBJ1-5): GAGVSQTPSNKVTEKGKYVELRCDPISGHTALYWYRQSLGQGPEFLIYFQGTGAADDSGLPNDRFFAVRPEGSVSTLKIQRTERGDSAVYLCASSSRRGRGNQPQHFGDGTRLSIL.

The rearrangement joins TRBV7-9 to TRBJ2-7; D not certain. The V gene's germline CDR1 is SEHNR and CDR2 FQNEAQ (reference sequence). V lost 7 bases and J 3 bases, leaving 10 bases between the germline ends. The CDR3 loop spans 12 amino acids. CDR3 sequence (DNA): TGTGCCAGCACCCTCAACGACTACGAGCAGTACTTC. Its protein product is CASTLNDYEQYF.

Ten or more counts support this clonotype. The rearrangement joins TRBV5-1 to TRBJ2-3; D uncertain. With 1 base removed from V and 1 base from J, the gap between germline ends came to 7 bases. The CDR3 loop spans 14 amino acids. Germline assignment: CDR1 SGHRS and CDR2 YFSETQ. The CDR3 region is CASSLSTGTDTQYF. CDR3 coding DNA: TGCGCCAGCAGCTTGAGTACCGGCACAGATACGCAGTATTTT.

This clonotype has ten or more counts. The V call is TRBV6-2 or TRBV6-3, the J call TRBJ2-2, with D perhaps TRBD1 or TRBD2 (5 bases each). Looked up from germline, CDR1 is MNHEY and CDR2 is SVGEGT. V lost 2 bases to trimming and J lost 1 base, with 14 bases between them. The CDR3 is 17 amino acids. CDR3 nucleotide sequence: TGTGCCAGCAGTTACCTGCCCGGGACGGGGAACACCGGGGAGCTGTTTTTT. Amino acid sequence: CASSYLPGTGNTGELFF.

This clonotype has ten or more counts. J is TRBJ2-7 and V is TRBV3-1, with TRBD1 matching over 7 bases. V lost 1 base to trimming and J lost 7 bases; unmatched junction nucleotides: 1. Germline V lookup: CDR1 LGHDT, CDR2 YNNKEL (reference sequence). The CDR3 has 12 residues. In nucleotides, the CDR3 is TGTGCCAGCAGCCAAGCGGACAGGGAGCAGTACTTC. It is translated as CASSQADREQYF.

This clonotype was detected ten times or more. The chain employs TRBV7-9 and TRBJ2-5, with 11 bases lining up with TRBD2. This CDR3 comprises 15 residues. V was clipped by 6 bases and J by 3 bases; unmatched bases: 6. Germline CDR1 and CDR2: SEHNR and FQNEAQ (reference sequence). This CDR3 reads CASRDPGLAEETQYF. The CDR3 bases are TGTGCCAGCAGAGACCCGGGACTAGCGGAAGAGACCCAGTACTTC.

This clonotype was detected many times. The chain joins TRBV7-9 to TRBJ2-7, with unresolved D. The germline V gene has CDR1 SEHNR and CDR2 FQNEAQ (reference sequence). The CDR3 loop spans 13 amino acids. V gave up 6 bases and J gave up 0 bases, with 9 bases separating them. The DNA of the CDR3 is TGTGCCAGCAGTAGGTGGAACTCCTACGAGCAGTACTTC. It specifies CASSRWNSYEQYF.

This clonotype was detected ten times or more. The chain joins TRBV9 to TRBJ2-7; D ambiguous. Trimming stripped 4 bases from V and 0 bases from J, with 11 bases between. This CDR3 has 14 residues. CDR1 and CDR2 from the germline V gene are SGDLS and YYNGEE. The CDR3 here is CASSSSSSSYEQYF. In DNA form, the CDR3 reads TGTGCCAGCAGCTCATCCTCTAGCTCCTACGAGCAGTACTTC.

In this sample, this clonotype turned up many times. This rearrangement joins TRBV5-1 to TRBJ2-2, with TRBD1 as a possible D gene (5 bases). Germline assignment: CDR1 SGHRS and CDR2 YFSETQ. The V gene lost 2 bases and the J gene lost 5 bases, with 19 bases spanning the gap. This CDR3 spans 17 amino acids. This CDR3 is CASSFGLGRLHTGELFF. In DNA form, the CDR3 reads TGCGCCAGCAGCTTTGGGTTGGGGCGCCTACATACCGGGGAGCTGTTTTTT.